A selection of T cell receptor beta chains follows, all from one sample in a study of blood T cell repertoires in COVID-19. Libraries were prepared by immunoSEQ multiplex PCR; TCRdb keeps only in-frame clonotypes and omits some of them. In the table there are around 120,000 clones, over 70% of which are singletons. The sequenced material came from peripheral blood. These receptors were obtained from a woman aged 70-85 years with acute or convalescent COVID-19. Each CDR3 is given without its conserved first and last residue.

j_call v_call cdr3_aa
TRBJ1-4 TRBV27 ASSQGTGEKLF
TRBJ1-1 TRBV3-1/TRBV3-2 ASSQNRVTEAF
TRBJ2-1 TRBV24-1 ATSSGGARDEQF
TRBJ2-7 TRBV12-3/TRBV12-4 ASSLDRGQQY
TRBJ1-1 TRBV9 ASSVKGGNTEAF
TRBJ2-3 TRBV7-3 ASSLGLDRDTDTQY
TRBJ1-1 TRBV7-2 ASNKEGMNTEAF
TRBJ2-7 TRBV28 ASSSPPVSSYEQY
TRBJ1-1 TRBV19 ASNQGAGTEAF
TRBJ2-1 TRBV5-1 ASSFAWRGGDEQF
TRBJ1-2 TRBV27 ASSPLLATAYGYT
TRBJ2-7 TRBV5-1 ASSLADGGFLSYEQY
TRBJ1-5 TRBV14 ASSQTGFNQPQH
TRBJ2-6 TRBV4-1 ASGIGTVHSGANVLT
TRBJ1-3 TRBV7-6 ASSLAATGGYGGNTIY
TRBJ2-1 TRBV7-3 ASSPGTSYNEQF
TRBJ2-7 TRBV3-1/TRBV3-2 ASSQGASGGWGEQY
TRBJ1-6 TRBV11-1 ASSLDRGDYYSPLH
TRBJ2-7 TRBV9 ASSIRTGGMDEQY
TRBJ1-1 TRBV29-1 SGTDRMDTEAF
TRBJ1-6 TRBV10-3 AMGQGNSPLH
TRBJ1-3 TRBV3-1/TRBV3-2 ASSQGFINSGNTIY
TRBJ1-5 TRBV7-9 ASVPGQGEGQPQH
TRBJ2-7 TRBV9 ASSVGQVPYEQY
TRBJ1-6 TRBV10-3 AISPLGGGNSPLH
TRBJ2-5 TRBV19 ASSPGQGQETQY
TRBJ1-1 TRBV28 ASSSNRGPWTQAF
TRBJ1-1 TRBV5-1 ASSVALQYRTEAF
TRBJ1-3 TRBV5-1 ASSPEGSGNTIY
TRBJ1-2 TRBV4-1 ASSRMMPGQTNYGYT
TRBJ1-2 TRBV27 ASRERVGTLRGGYT
TRBJ2-1 TRBV2 ASATLEAEQF
TRBJ1-2 TRBV9 ASSPSGGLNKVGYT
TRBJ2-3 TRBV4-1 ASSQDRGEGTDTQY
TRBJ2-5 TRBV29-1 SVDGQGDQETQY
TRBJ2-7 TRBV7-2 ASSSYFSSGGSYEQY
TRBJ2-4 TRBV7-2 ASSGRGGRIQY
TRBJ1-2 TRBV29-1 SVGGLSYGYT
TRBJ2-1 TRBV28 ASSLVFNEQF